Below are 4 T cell receptor beta chains sequenced from a single sample in a study of beta chain features in type 1 diabetes. What was sequenced were expressed TCRB transcripts, since all of the isolated RNA had been reverse transcribed. Sequenced by immunoSEQ multiplex PCR; TCRdb stores in-frame clones only, minus some. Among around 140,000 clones, around 9.3% were seen once, and the ten largest hold around 1.2%. Sample: naive CD4+ T cells from blood. The receptors were gathered from a man aged 18 to 35 in good health.

This clone was detected only a few times. This chain joins TRBV9 and TRBJ2-3; 9 bases are shared with TRBD2. With V trimmed by 0 bases and J by 1 base, 3 bases remained unmatched. CDR1 is SGDLS, CDR2 YYNGEE, per germline. CDR3 length equals 16 residues. The CDR3 DNA reads as TGTGCCAGCAGCGTAGGGGCTAGCGGGGGCACAGATACGCAGTATTTT. Residues: CASSVGASGGTDTQYF. The whole variable domain, remainder taken from reference TRBV9 and TRBJ2-3, is DSGVTQTPKHLITATGQRVTLRCSPRSGDLSVYWYQQSLDQGLQFLIQYYNGEERAKGNILERFSAQQFPDLHSELNLSSLELGDSALYFCASSVGASGGTDTQYFGPGTRLTVL.

The chain links TRBV28 to TRBJ1-2; weak D call: TRBD1 (6 bases). The CDR3 runs 11 residues. The germline CDR1 and CDR2 sequences are MDHEN and SYDVKM. Trimming removed 5 bases from V and 7 bases from J, with 8 bases in between. The CDR3 nucleotides read TGTGCCAGCAGTCGCAGGGGTGGCTACACCTTC. This translates into CASSRRGGYTF.

The CDR3 sequence is CASSQRTADTQYF. The CDR3 nucleotides read TGCGCCAGCAGCCAAAGGACAGCAGATACGCAGTATTTT. The V gene is TRBV4-3, the J gene TRBJ2-3, with D possibly matching TRBD1 (6 bases). Germline loops: CDR1 LGHNA, CDR2 YSLEER. This CDR3 has 13 amino acids. V lost 2 bases and J 4 bases, leaving 7 bases between the germline ends.

This clone turned up a few times. V usage is TRBV28 and J usage is TRBJ2-3; no reliable D call. This CDR3 is built from 13 residues. Looked up from germline, CDR1 is MDHEN and CDR2 is SYDVKM. V was trimmed by 6 bases and J by 2 bases, leaving 9 bases between them. The CDR3 protein is CASSPASTDTQYF. The CDR3 DNA sequence: TGTGCCAGCAGCCCCGCGTCCACAGATACGCAGTATTTT.